The 20 T cell receptor beta chains below all came from one sample that was sequenced in a study of T cell responses to AZD1222 COVID-19 vaccine. Data came from immunoSEQ multiplex PCR; TCRdb stores just in-frame clones and leaves some out. The sample consists of approximately 150,000 clones, approximately 89% of them appearing once. Here the sequenced sample was peripheral blood, taken on day 0 of AZD1222 vaccination. Every receptor here comes from an adult in good health.

The gene calls are TRBV19 and TRBJ2-7; the match to TRBD1 covers 11 bases. The CDR3 sequence is 15 residues long. Germline-derived CDR1 and CDR2 are LNHDA and SQIVND (reference sequence). V was pared by 4 bases and J by 3 bases, with 5 bases of the junction left unmatched. CDR3 amino acids: CASSTPGQGVYEQYF. The DNA of the CDR3 is TGTGCCAGTAGTACTCCGGGACAGGGGGTCTACGAGCAGTACTTC.

The sample holds a few counts of this clone. The gene calls are TRBV30 and TRBJ1-1; D is unresolved. CDR1 is GTSNPN and CDR2 is SVGIG in the germline V gene (reference sequence). The CDR3 runs 13 residues. Deletions cut 3 bases from V and 0 bases from J, with 8 bases between. DNA for the CDR3: TGTGCCTGGAGGACACCCGTGAACACTGAAGCTTTCTTT. This translates into CAWRTPVNTEAFF.

J is TRBJ2-7 and V is TRBV6-5; possible D gene TRBD1, 5 bases. The V gene's germline CDR1 is MNHEY and CDR2 SVGAGI. Deletions cut 5 bases from V and 7 bases from J, with 18 bases between. The CDR3 is made up of 14 amino acids. The CDR3 loop is CASSTNRNYGEQYF. CDR3 DNA: TGTGCCAGCAGTACTAACAGGAATTACGGGGAGCAGTACTTC.

The J gene is TRBJ1-3, the V gene TRBV6-5; D gene uncertain. The CDR3 runs 15 residues. The germline gives CDR1 MNHEY, CDR2 SVGAGI. Between the trimmed V and J ends, which lost 2 bases and 5 bases, there was a span of 13 bases. DNA for the CDR3: TGTGCCAGCAGTTACACTTCAGGCGGCAGAAACACCATATATTTT. Residues: CASSYTSGGRNTIYF.

The chain employs TRBV19 and TRBJ2-3; D perhaps matches TRBD2 (6 bases). The CDR3 length is 15 residues. V lost 0 bases and J lost 0, with 7 bases in between. Germline CDR1 reads LNHDA; CDR2 reads SQIVND (reference sequence). Written as DNA, the CDR3 is TGTGCCAGTAGTATAGAAAGCGGGAGCACAGATACGCAGTATTTT. Translating gives CASSIESGSTDTQYF.

The rearrangement uses TRBV28 and TRBJ1-6, with D possibly being TRBD1 (5 bases). This CDR3 has 14 amino acids. Germline CDR1 and CDR2: MDHEN and SYDVKM. V was cut by 6 bases and J by 9 bases, with 15 bases left in between. CDR3 amino acids: CASRAGTETSPLHF. The CDR3 DNA is TGTGCCAGCAGGGCCGGGACCGAGACTTCACCCCTCCACTTT.

This rearrangement joins TRBV10-3 to TRBJ2-1; D not resolved. With 3 bases removed from V and 7 bases from J, the gap between germline ends came to 10 bases. The CDR3 has 13 residues. Germline CDR1 and CDR2: ENHRY and SYGVKD. The CDR3 DNA is TGTGCCATCAGTGAAATACGTGGAAATGAGCAGTTCTTC. Translating gives CAISEIRGNEQFF.

The chain employs TRBV4-3 and TRBJ1-5; D perhaps matches TRBD1 (6 bases). V lost 0 bases and J lost 5, with 14 bases in between. The CDR3 covers 16 residues. From germline, CDR1 is LGHNA and CDR2 YSLEER. This chain's CDR3 is CASSQEYRAQDQPQHF. As DNA, the CDR3 is TGCGCCAGCAGCCAAGAGTACAGGGCCCAAGATCAGCCCCAGCATTTT.

The chain recombines TRBV5-1 with TRBJ1-1; D is uncertain. Germline V gives CDR1 SGHRS, CDR2 YFSETQ. V was pared by 0 bases and J by 1 base, with 7 bases between. The CDR3 sequence is 14 residues long. The DNA for the CDR3 is TGCGCCAGCAGCTTGGACTCTGGGAACACTGAAGCTTTCTTT. It yields the protein CASSLDSGNTEAFF.

This rearrangement joins TRBV6-5 to TRBJ2-3, with 14 bases that match TRBD2. Germline-derived CDR1 and CDR2 are MNHEY and SVGAGI. CDR3 length equals 16 residues. V trimming: 0 bases; J trimming: 5 bases; junction bases outside the gene matches: 1. CDR3 loop: CASSYSGTSGGDTQYF. The CDR3 DNA reads TGTGCCAGCAGTTACTCAGGGACTAGCGGGGGAGATACGCAGTATTTT.

The rearrangement joins TRBV19 to TRBJ2-4; no firm D call. Trimming took 2 bases from V and 2 from J, leaving 16 bases between them. The CDR3 length is 17 residues. Germline CDR1 reads LNHDA; CDR2 reads SQIVND (reference sequence). The CDR3 sequence: CASSIWGWDSTKNIQYF. CDR3 bases: TGTGCCAGTAGTATATGGGGTTGGGATTCAACCAAAAACATTCAGTACTTC.

This chain connects TRBV6-5 to TRBJ2-5; D gene unclear. CDR3 size: 12 residues. The V gene's germline CDR1 is MNHEY and CDR2 SVGAGI. Trimming removed 4 bases from V and 3 bases from J, with 6 bases in between. For the CDR3, the DNA is TGTGCCAGCAGTTCAGTGGAAGAGACCCAGTACTTC. Translated: CASSSVEETQYF.

The chain combines TRBV6-2 or TRBV6-3 with TRBJ1-6; maybe TRBD1 (6 bases). The germline gives CDR1 MNHEY, CDR2 SVGEGT. V was clipped by 6 bases and J by 7 bases, with 10 bases between them. CDR3 length: 13 amino acids. For the CDR3, the DNA is TGTGCCAGCAGCCCAACAGGGAATTCACCCCTCCACTTT. Residues: CASSPTGNSPLHF.

This clone was picked up a small number of times. J is TRBJ1-2 and V is TRBV6-5, with D perhaps matching TRBD1 (5 bases). The CDR3 is 13 residues long. V lost 7 bases and J lost 4, with 13 bases in between. From germline, CDR1 is MNHEY and CDR2 SVGAGI. The CDR3 bases are TGTGCCAGCACTCAGACAGTGGGCTATGGCTACACCTTC. Translating gives CASTQTVGYGYTF.

The genes are TRBV15 and TRBJ1-2; TRBD1 matches at 7 bases. Per the germline V gene, CDR1 is LNHNV and CDR2 is YYDKDF (reference sequence). V lost 3 bases to trimming and J lost 4 bases; unmatched junction nucleotides: 8. This CDR3 comprises 15 residues. In DNA form, the CDR3 reads TGTGCCACCAGCAGGGAGGGACAGAGTAGCTATGGCTACACCTTC. Encoded protein: CATSREGQSSYGYTF. Looking up the rest from reference TRBV15 and TRBJ1-2 gives the full variable domain: DAMVIQNPRYQVTQFGKPVTLSCSQTLNHNVMYWYQQKSSQAPKLLFHYYDKDFNNEADTPDNFQSRRPNTSFCFLDIRSPGLGDTAMYLCATSREGQSSYGYTFGSGTRLTVV.

The chain combines TRBV3-1 (or the pseudogene TRBV3-2) with TRBJ2-6; TRBD2 aligns across 10 bases. After removal of 4 bases from V and 4 bases from J, the junction contained 22 bases not matched to a gene. Germline lookup yields CDR1 LGHDT and CDR2 YNNKEL (reference sequence). This CDR3 has 22 residues. This chain's CDR3 is CASSLRRPLAGGYPAGANVLTF. The CDR3 DNA is TGTGCCAGCAGCCTCCGCCGACCGTTAGCGGGAGGCTACCCGGCGGGGGCCAACGTCCTGACTTTC.

This chain joins TRBV28 and TRBJ2-1, with 7 bases fitting TRBD2. The CDR3 has 16 amino acids. CDR1 is MDHEN and CDR2 is SYDVKM in the germline V gene. V dropped 5 bases and J dropped 2; count of bases not matched to a gene: 9. Here the CDR3 reads CASSPRSGVTYNEQFF. The CDR3 DNA reads as TGTGCCAGCAGTCCCCGGAGCGGGGTGACCTACAATGAGCAGTTCTTC. Based on the CDR3 plus reference TRBV28 and TRBJ2-1, the full variable domain is DVKVTQSSRYLVKRTGEKVFLECVQDMDHENMFWYRQDPGLGLRLIYFSYDVKMKEKGDIPEGYSVSREKKERFSLILESASTNQTSMYLCASSPRSGVTYNEQFFGPGTRLTVL.

The chain has TRBV2 and TRBJ2-7, with 7 bases that match TRBD2. Trimming removed 10 bases from V and 2 bases from J; junction bases left unmatched: 11. Germline V gene lookup returns CDR1 SNHLY and CDR2 FYNNEI. There are 14 residues in the CDR3. CDR3 residues: CAMRQSSGAYEQYF. In DNA, the CDR3 is TGTGCCATGCGCCAATCTAGCGGAGCCTACGAGCAGTACTTC.

The chain joins TRBV7-9 to TRBJ2-1, with a tentative D call TRBD2 (6 bases). This CDR3 contains 15 residues. The germline V gene has CDR1 SEHNR and CDR2 FQNEAQ (reference sequence). V shed 5 bases and J shed 3 bases, with 14 bases lying between them. In DNA form, the CDR3 reads TGTGCCAGCAGCCGAGGGGACTGGGTCTACAATGAGCAGTTCTTC. It specifies CASSRGDWVYNEQFF.

The genes are TRBV7-3 and TRBJ2-2, with D perhaps given as TRBD1 or TRBD2 (5 bases each). The germline CDR1 and CDR2 sequences are SGHTA and FQGTGA. V was pared by 0 bases and J by 2 bases, with 7 bases between. CDR3 length equals 15 residues. For the CDR3, the DNA is TGTGCCAGCAGCTTAACCCGGGACAACACCGGGGAGCTGTTTTTT. Protein: CASSLTRDNTGELFF.